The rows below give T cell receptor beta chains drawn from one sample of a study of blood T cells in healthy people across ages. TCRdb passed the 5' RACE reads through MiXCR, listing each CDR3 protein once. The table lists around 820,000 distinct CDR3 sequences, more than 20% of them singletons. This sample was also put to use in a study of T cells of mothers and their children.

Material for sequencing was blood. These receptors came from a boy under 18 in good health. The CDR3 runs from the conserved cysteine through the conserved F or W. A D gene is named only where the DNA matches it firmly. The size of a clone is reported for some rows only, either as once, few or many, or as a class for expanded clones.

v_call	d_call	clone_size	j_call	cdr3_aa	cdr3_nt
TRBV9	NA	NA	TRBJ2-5	CASSVQTGARETQYF	TGTGCCAGCAGCGTTCAGACGGGGGCCAGAGAGACCCAGTACTTC
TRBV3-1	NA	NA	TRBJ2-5	CASSQDFETQYF	TGTGCCAGCAGCCAAGATTTCGAGACCCAGTACTTC
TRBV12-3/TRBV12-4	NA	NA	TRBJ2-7	CASSLPGRGREQYF	TGTGCCAGCAGTCTCCCCGGGAGGGGGCGCGAGCAGTACTTC
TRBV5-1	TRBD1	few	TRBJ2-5	CASSLAGGQGETQYF	TGCGCCAGCAGCTTGGCCGGGGGACAGGGCGAGACCCAGTACTTC
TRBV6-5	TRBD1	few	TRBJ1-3	CAGKIQGEAGNTIYF	TGTGCCGGCAAAATCCAGGGGGAAGCTGGAAACACCATATATTTT
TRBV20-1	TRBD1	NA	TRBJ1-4	CSATLARDSEKLFF	TGCAGTGCTACGTTAGCCCGGGACAGTGAAAAACTGTTTTTT
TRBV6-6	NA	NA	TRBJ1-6	CASRSGTPYNSPLHF	TGTGCCAGCAGGTCCGGGACACCTTATAATTCACCCCTCCACTTT
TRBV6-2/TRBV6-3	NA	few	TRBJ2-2	CASSLRDDPGELFF	TGTGCCAGCAGCCTCAGGGATGATCCCGGGGAGCTGTTTTTT
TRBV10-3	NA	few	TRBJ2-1	CAISVMTTGEQFF	TGTGCCATCAGTGTGATGACGACAGGAGAGCAGTTCTTC
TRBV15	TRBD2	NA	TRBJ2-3	CATSRYTTPGLAGGSTDTQYF	TGTGCCACCAGCAGATATACTACTCCGGGACTAGCGGGGGGAAGCACAGATACGCAGTATTTT
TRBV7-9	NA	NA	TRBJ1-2	CASSWAEVANYGYTF	TGTGCCAGCAGCTGGGCGGAGGTAGCTAACTATGGCTACACCTTC
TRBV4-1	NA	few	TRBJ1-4	CASSQDSGANEKLFF	TGCGCCAGCAGCCAAGATTCAGGGGCTAATGAAAAACTGTTTTTT
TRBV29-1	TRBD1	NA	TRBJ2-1	CSVGWTGRGEQFF	TGCAGCGTCGGCTGGACAGGGCGAGGTGAGCAGTTCTTC
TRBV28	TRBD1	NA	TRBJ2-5	CASSFTRDRGEETQYF	TGTGCCAGCAGTTTTACGCGGGACAGGGGAGAGGAGACCCAGTACTTC
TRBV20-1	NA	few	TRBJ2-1	CSATAEGGNEQFF	TGCAGTGCTACCGCCGAGGGGGGCAATGAGCAGTTCTTC
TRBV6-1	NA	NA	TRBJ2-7	CASSEGKWTASYEQYF	TGTGCCAGCAGTGAAGGAAAGTGGACTGCCTCCTACGAGCAGTACTTC
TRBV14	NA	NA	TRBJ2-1	CASSQDIVRNEQFF	TGTGCCAGCAGCCAAGATATTGTAAGGAATGAGCAGTTCTTC
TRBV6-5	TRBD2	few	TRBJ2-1	CASSYGLAGGEQFF	TGTGCCAGCAGTTACGGACTAGCGGGAGGGGAACAGTTCTTC
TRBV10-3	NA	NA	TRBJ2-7	CAISDSYAYEQYF	TGTGCCATCAGTGATTCATACGCTTACGAGCAGTACTTC
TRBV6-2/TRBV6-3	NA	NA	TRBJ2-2	CASSYSSVTGELFF	TGTGCCAGCAGTTACTCGAGTGTCACCGGGGAGCTGTTTTTT
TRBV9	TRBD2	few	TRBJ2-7	CASSLAGTNLYEQYF	TGTGCCAGCAGCCTGGCCGGGACTAACCTCTACGAGCAGTACTTC
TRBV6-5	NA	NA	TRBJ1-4	CASRAPGSNEKLFF	TGTGCCAGCAGGGCCCCCGGGTCTAATGAAAAACTGTTTTTT
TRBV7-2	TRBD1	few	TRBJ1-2	CASSPNTGTAYYGYTF	TGTGCCAGCAGCCCAAACACCGGGACAGCCTACTATGGCTACACCTTC
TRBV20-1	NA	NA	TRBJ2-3	CSAIPPYTDTQYF	TGCAGTGCTATCCCACCCTACACAGATACGCAGTATTTT
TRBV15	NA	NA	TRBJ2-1	CATSTHLVYNEQFF	TGTGCCACCAGCACTCACCTAGTCTACAATGAGCAGTTCTTC
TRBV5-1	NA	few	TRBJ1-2	CASSPSRALDYGYTF	TGCGCCAGCAGCCCCTCCAGGGCCCTGGACTATGGCTACACCTTC
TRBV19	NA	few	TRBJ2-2	CASSTRGSPGELFF	TGTGCCAGTAGTACCAGGGGAAGCCCCGGGGAGCTGTTTTTT
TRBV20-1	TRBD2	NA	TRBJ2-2	CSARDGTSGSGTGELFF	TGCAGTGCTAGAGATGGGACTAGCGGGAGCGGAACCGGGGAGCTGTTTTTT
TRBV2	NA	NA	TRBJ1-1	CASPLRGKGTEAFF	TGTGCCAGTCCCTTGCGGGGGAAGGGCACTGAAGCTTTCTTT
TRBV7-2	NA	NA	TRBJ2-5	CASSGEGGVWETQYF	TGTGCCAGCAGTGGGGAAGGGGGTGTATGGGAGACCCAGTACTTC
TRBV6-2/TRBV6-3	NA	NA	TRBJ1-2	CASSYLDGNYGYTF	TGTGCCAGCAGTTACCTGGACGGTAACTATGGCTACACCTTC
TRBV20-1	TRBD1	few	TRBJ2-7	CSARTGSKYEQYF	TGCAGTGCGCGGACAGGAAGCAAGTACGAGCAGTACTTC
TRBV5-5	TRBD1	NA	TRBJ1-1	CASSLGTGGGGATEAFF	TGTGCCAGCAGCTTGGGGACAGGGGGTGGAGGAGCCACTGAAGCTTTCTTT
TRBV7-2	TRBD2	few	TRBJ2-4	CASSPTGGRNIQYF	TGTGCCAGCAGTCCAACGGGAGGGAGGAACATTCAGTACTTC
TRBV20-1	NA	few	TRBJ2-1	CSAISPRNEQFF	TGCAGTGCTATCTCCCCGCGGAATGAGCAGTTCTTC
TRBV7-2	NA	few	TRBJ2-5	CASSPVWGGGKTQYF	TGTGCCAGCAGCCCCGTGTGGGGGGGCGGAAAGACCCAGTACTTC
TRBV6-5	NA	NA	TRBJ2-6	CASSYSSPGANVLTF	TGTGCCAGCAGTTACTCTAGCCCTGGGGCCAACGTCCTGACTTTC
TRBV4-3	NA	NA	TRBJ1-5	CASSQDSHFLAGAVDTQHF	TGCGCCAGCAGCCAAGATTCCCACTTCCTAGCGGGGGCTGTAGATACGCAGCATTTT
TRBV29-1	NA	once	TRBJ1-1	CSAQGYENTEAFF	TGCAGCGCCCAGGGCTACGAGAACACTGAAGCTTTCTTT
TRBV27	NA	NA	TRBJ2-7	CASSHPPGLFSSYEQYF	TGTGCCAGCAGTCATCCGCCGGGACTCTTCTCTTCCTACGAGCAGTACTTC
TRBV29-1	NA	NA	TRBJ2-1	CSVDLQPSYNEQFF	TGCAGCGTTGACCTACAGCCCTCCTACAATGAGCAGTTCTTC
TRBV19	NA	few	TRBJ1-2	CASEGPPDYGYTF	TGTGCCAGTGAGGGACCCCCCGACTATGGCTACACCTTC
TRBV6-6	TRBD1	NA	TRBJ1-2	CASSMGQLYGYTF	TGTGCCAGCAGCATGGGACAGCTCTATGGCTACACCTTC
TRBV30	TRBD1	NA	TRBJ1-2	CAWSAGTGNGYTF	TGTGCCTGGAGTGCCGGGACAGGGAACGGCTACACCTTC
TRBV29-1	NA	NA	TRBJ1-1	CSAGQDTEAFF	TGCAGCGCCGGACAAGACACTGAAGCTTTCTTT
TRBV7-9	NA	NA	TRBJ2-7	CASSPRATSSYEQYF	TGTGCCAGCAGCCCTAGGGCTACAAGCTCCTACGAGCAGTACTTC
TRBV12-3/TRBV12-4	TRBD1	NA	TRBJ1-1	CASTIRTGDLNTEAFF	TGTGCCAGCACTATAAGGACAGGGGATTTGAACACTGAAGCTTTCTTT
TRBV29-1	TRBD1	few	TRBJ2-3	CSVADRTDTQYF	TGCAGCGTTGCGGACAGGACAGATACGCAGTATTTT
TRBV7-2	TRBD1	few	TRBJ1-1	CASSLEGQGFPMNTEAFF	TGTGCCAGCAGCTTAGAGGGACAGGGGTTCCCAATGAACACTGAAGCTTTCTTT